Below are 10 T cell receptor beta chains sequenced from a single sample in a study of vaccination and CD4 T cells after COVID-19. Sequencing of the DNA from cultured CD4+ T cells was carried out with the Oncomine TCR Beta short-read assay. TCRdb reprocessed the PCR reads with MiXCR, giving one entry per CDR3 protein. The profile shows approximately 13,000 distinct CDR3 sequences, around 35% of them singletons. Treatment denoted: approximately 10-day PBMC culture with coronavirus spike peptide pools or control peptides (ViraFEST assay). The antigens these receptors bind are not known. Sequencing used cultured CD4+ T cells from blood. Receptors originate from a human donor with COVID-19.

Only a few counts were recorded for this clonotype. The chain is built from TRBV6-5 and TRBJ1-3; D unclear. The V gene's germline CDR1 is MNHEY and CDR2 SVGAGI. This CDR3 comprises 14 residues. Trimming took 3 bases from V and 2 from J, leaving 8 bases between them. CDR3 nucleotides: TGTGCCAGCAGTTATGAGAGAGCTGGAAACACCATATATTTT. The encoded protein is CASSYERAGNTIYF.

In its sample, this clonotype was seen a few times. The genes are TRBV28 and TRBJ1-6; D not certain. Germline CDR1 MDHEN, CDR2 SYDVKM. The CDR3 length is 13 residues. V lost 9 bases and J lost 8, with 14 bases in between. The DNA of the CDR3 is TGTGCCAGTAGAGGCGAGGCGGATTCACCCCTCCACTTT. Translating it yields CASRGEADSPLHF.

This clonotype was counted only a few times. The chain is built from TRBV27 and TRBJ2-1, with D tentatively TRBD1 or TRBD2 (6 bases each). The length of the CDR3 is 16 residues. V lost 5 bases and J 1 base, leaving 15 bases between the germline ends. Germline loops: CDR1 MNHEY, CDR2 SMNVEV (reference sequence). CDR3 DNA sequence: TGTGCCAGCAGTCCCGTCGTAGGGGGGTCCTACAATGAGCAGTTCTTC. It yields the protein CASSPVVGGSYNEQFF.

The chain links TRBV20-1 to TRBJ2-7, with D perhaps TRBD1 (5 bases). Per the germline V gene, CDR1 is DFQATT and CDR2 is SNEGSKA (reference sequence). The V end was cut by 7 bases, the J end by 2 bases, with 9 bases between. This CDR3 is built from 11 residues. The CDR3 sequence: CSGGGAYEQYF. The CDR3 DNA sequence: TGCAGTGGGGGCGGTGCCTACGAGCAGTACTTC.

V gene TRBV6-4 combines with J gene TRBJ2-2, with 9 bases matching TRBD1. CDR3 length: 15 amino acids. Germline V gene lookup returns CDR1 MRHNA and CDR2 SNTAGT. Losses at the gene ends were 8 bases for V and 2 bases for J; bases not matched to a gene: 6. The CDR3 DNA reads as TGTGCCAGCCGCCGGGACAGGGCCAACACCGGGGAGCTGTTTTTT. Translating gives CASRRDRANTGELFF.

V and J are TRBV2 and TRBJ1-6; D might be TRBD1 (6 bases). The CDR3 has 12 amino acids. The V gene lost 8 bases and the J gene lost 15 bases, with 17 bases spanning the gap. Germline lookup yields CDR1 SNHLY and CDR2 FYNNEI. The CDR3 DNA is TGTGCCAGCGACCCAGGGGCGGGTGACCTCCACTTT. It translates to CASDPGAGDLHF.

The chain employs TRBV4-2 and TRBJ1-1; 9 nucleotides match TRBD1. The CDR3 runs 14 residues. The germline gives CDR1 LGHNA, CDR2 YNFKEQ. The J segment lost 10 bases and the V segment lost 1 base, leaving 7 bases of the junction unmatched. For the CDR3, the DNA is TGTGCCAGCAGCCAAGTCGGACAGGGGTTTGCAGCTTTCTTT. It specifies CASSQVGQGFAAFF.

The CDR3 is CASSPTRRTQYF. CDR3 bases: TGTGCCAGCAGCCCGACCCGCCGTACGCAGTATTTT. The V call is TRBV5-8, the J call TRBJ2-3; D is unresolved. Germline V lookup: CDR1 SGHTS, CDR2 YDEGEE. Between the trimmed V and J ends, which lost 4 bases and 8 bases, there was a span of 11 bases. This CDR3 comprises 12 residues. The full variable domain, in which reference TRBV5-8 and TRBJ2-3 provide the parts outside the CDR3, is EAGVTQSPTHLIKTRGQQATLRCSPISGHTSVYWYQQALGLGLQFLLWYDEGEERNRGNFPPRFSGRQFPNYSSELNVNALELEDSALYLCASSPTRRTQYFGPGTRLTVL.

The chain employs TRBV7-6 and TRBJ2-3, with D perhaps TRBD1 or TRBD2 (5 bases each). V lost 2 bases to trimming and J lost 2 bases, with 17 bases between them. CDR3 size: 17 residues. In germline, CDR1 is SGHVS, CDR2 FNYEAQ. Here the CDR3 reads CASSLPSGMEATDTQYF. CDR3 in DNA: TGTGCCAGCAGCTTACCATCAGGGATGGAGGCCACAGATACGCAGTATTTT. The entire variable domain, with the rest obtained from reference TRBV7-6 and TRBJ2-3, is as follows: GAGVSQSPRYKVTKRGQDVALRCDPISGHVSLYWYRQALGQGPEFLTYFNYEAQQDKSGLPNDRFSAERPEGSISTLTIQRTEQRDSAMYRCASSLPSGMEATDTQYFGPGTRLTVL.

This clonotype has only a few counts. The chain couples TRBV29-1 to TRBJ1-1, with 7 bases fitting TRBD1. CDR1 is SQVTM and CDR2 is ANQGSEA in the germline V gene. CDR3 length equals 14 residues. V trimming: 5 bases; J trimming: 2 bases; junction bases outside the gene matches: 8. CDR3: CSVRQGRGNTEAFF. The CDR3 DNA is TGCAGCGTTAGACAGGGAAGGGGTAACACTGAAGCTTTCTTT.